This is a list of T cell receptor beta chains from one sample in a study of T cells in tumors after PD-1 blockade. Profiling relied on immunoSEQ multiplex PCR, and the TCRdb table lists in-frame clones only, not all of them. The table has about 15,000 clones, around 68% seen once; the top ten hold more than 30%. The sequenced sample was tumor tissue, obtained after anti-PD-1 treatment. These receptors were collected from a human donor with cutaneous squamous cell carcinoma. The CDR3 runs from the conserved cysteine through the conserved F or W. The D gene is left open where the match is weak. Clone size, where shown, is once, few, many, or a class for clones that have expanded.

TGTGCCAGCAGCGTTAGGGCCTTTCCCTCCTACAATGAGCAGTTCTTC	CASSVRAFPSYNEQFF	TRBJ2-1	.	TRBV9	.
TGTGCCAGCAGCAAAGGTAAAATCGGGACTAGCTCCTACAATGAGCAGTTCTTC	CASSKGKIGTSSYNEQFF	TRBJ2-1	.	TRBV21-1	.
TGTGCCAGCAGTCCGTGGACAGGGGACGACAAAAACATTCAGTACTTC	CASSPWTGDDKNIQYF	TRBJ2-4	TRBD1	TRBV28	few
TGTGCCAGCATACCGGGGCTAGGCCTCAATGAGCAGTTCTTC	CASIPGLGLNEQFF	TRBJ2-1	.	TRBV6-5	.
TGTGCCAGCAGTTATGACCCGGCGAATACGCAGTATTTT	CASSYDPANTQYF	TRBJ2-3	.	TRBV6-2/TRBV6-3	once
TGTGCCAGCAGCCGGCTAGCGGGGGGTTTTTCCTACGAGCAGTACTTC	CASSRLAGGFSYEQYF	TRBJ2-7	TRBD2	TRBV3-1/TRBV3-2	medium-sized
TGCGCCAGCAGCCCCGACAGGAGGGGGCCCTCTGGGGCCAACGTCCTGACTTTC	CASSPDRRGPSGANVLTF	TRBJ2-6	.	TRBV4-3	few
TGTGCCAGCTCACCAAGGACAGTGGAGTACCAAGAGACCCAGTACTTC	CASSPRTVEYQETQYF	TRBJ2-5	.	TRBV18	.
TGCGCCAGCAGCCAAGAAAGAGGTAGGACAGTAAAGTACTTC	CASSQERGRTVKYF	TRBJ2-7	.	TRBV4-1	.
TGTGCCAGCAGTGAAGATCCGGGGGCAAGAACGGTACAGTACTTC	CASSEDPGARTVQYF	TRBJ2-7	.	TRBV6-1	medium-sized
TGTGCCAGCAGGCTTAGCGGGAGGGCCTCAAATGAGCAGTTCTTC	CASRLSGRASNEQFF	TRBJ2-1	TRBD2	TRBV14	.
TGTGCCTGGAGTGGGGGCAGGGGGCCTGGAAACACCATATATTTT	CAWSGGRGPGNTIYF	TRBJ1-3	TRBD1	TRBV30	.
TGTGCCAGCACCTCCGGGGCATGGGCAGGTGGCTACACCTTC	CASTSGAWAGGYTF	TRBJ1-2	.	TRBV6-1	medium-sized
TGCAGTGCTAGTAGGGGACTAGCGGGCCAGCAGTATTTT	CSASRGLAGQQYF	TRBJ2-3	TRBD2	TRBV20-1	.
TGTGCCAGCAGCTTAGATTGGGGACCCCTCTACGAGCAGTACTTC	CASSLDWGPLYEQYF	TRBJ2-7	.	TRBV11-3	.
TGTGCCATTGCCCCGGGGCCCGCGAACACTGAAGCTTTCTTT	CAIAPGPANTEAFF	TRBJ1-1	.	TRBV19	.
TGCAGTGCTAGAGGTCCGAATGAGCAGTTCTTC	CSARGPNEQFF	TRBJ2-1	.	TRBV20-1	.
TGTGCCAGCAGTTCCCACAGGAACACTGAAGCTTTCTTT	CASSSHRNTEAFF	TRBJ1-1	.	TRBV2	.
TGTGCCAGCTCACTCTCGAGTTACGAGCAGTACTTC	CASSLSSYEQYF	TRBJ2-7	.	TRBV18	few
TGTGCCAGCAGCGAGGGGCGGGGGGTAAAAGAGACCCAGTACTTC	CASSEGRGVKETQYF	TRBJ2-5	TRBD2	TRBV11-3	.
TGTGCCAGCACCCCGAGGGGTCTTTACGAGCAGTACTTC	CASTPRGLYEQYF	TRBJ2-7	.	TRBV6-2/TRBV6-3	.
TGTGCCAGCAGCTCGGTCCTTAGCGGGAGGGAGACCCAGTACTTC	CASSSVLSGRETQYF	TRBJ2-5	TRBD2	TRBV5-4	.
TGTGCCATCACCCAGGCAGCGAACACTGAAGCTTTCTTT	CAITQAANTEAFF	TRBJ1-1	.	TRBV10-3	.
TGCAGCGTCTCAGGGACTAGCGGGAGCCACAATGAGCAGTTCTTC	CSVSGTSGSHNEQFF	TRBJ2-1	TRBD2	TRBV29-1	.
TGTGCCATCAGGGACCGTGTGGACGGGGAGCTGTTTTTT	CAIRDRVDGELFF	TRBJ2-2	.	TRBV10-3	few
TGTGCCAGCAGTCCCCGGCCCGATACGCAGTATTTT	CASSPRPDTQYF	TRBJ2-3	.	TRBV6-2/TRBV6-3	.
TGTGCCAGTAGTCCGCAGGGCTATGGCTACACCTTC	CASSPQGYGYTF	TRBJ1-2	.	TRBV19	.
TGTGCCAGCAGTGACCACCTAGACAGGGGAGTTCGAGAGACCCAGTACTTC	CASSDHLDRGVRETQYF	TRBJ2-5	TRBD1	TRBV25-1	.
TGCGCCAGCAGCCAAGATCAGAGGGGGTTTGGGAGTGTTGAAAAACTGTTTTTT	CASSQDQRGFGSVEKLFF	TRBJ1-4	.	TRBV4-1	.
TGTGCCAGCAGCTTAGCCGGGAACAGGGGCTACACCTTC	CASSLAGNRGYTF	TRBJ1-2	.	TRBV7-9	.
TGTGCCAGCAGTCGGGGGCCCCTCGACTATGGCTACACCTTC	CASSRGPLDYGYTF	TRBJ1-2	.	TRBV6-5	few
TGTGCCAGTAGTATCGTCCCGTCGGGTTCTGGAAACACCATATATTTT	CASSIVPSGSGNTIYF	TRBJ1-3	.	TRBV19	few
TGTGCCAGTAGTCTTCGACAGGGAGGATACAATGAGCAGTTCTTC	CASSLRQGGYNEQFF	TRBJ2-1	.	TRBV19	.
TGCGCCAGCAGCCTGTCGGGGCGTACGGTCAAAAACATTCAGTACTTC	CASSLSGRTVKNIQYF	TRBJ2-4	.	TRBV4-1	.
TGTGCCAGTAGTCGCCGGGAGGGCCTAGTAAGAAATGAGCAGTTCTTC	CASSRREGLVRNEQFF	TRBJ2-1	TRBD2	TRBV19	few